A selection of T cell receptor beta chains follows, all from one sample in a study of CD8 T cells in ankylosing spondylitis. TCRdb itself ran the 5' RACE reads through MiXCR, one entry per CDR3 protein. The repertoire holds some 250,000 distinct CDR3 sequences, with about 9.1% as singletons. Sequencing was done on a sample of blood, either unsorted or a sorted T cell fraction (not recorded which). The source of these receptors is a male donor with ankylosing spondylitis or in good health (not recorded which). Both conserved end residues are part of each CDR3. D genes are given only for firm matches. Expanded clones get a size class; other rows say once, few or many, or leave the size out.

j_gene: TRBJ1-1
abundance: few
v_gene: TRBV4-3
d_gene: NA
CDR3aa: CASSQDKGSPTEAFF
CDR3nt: TGCGCCAGCAGCCAAGATAAAGGCTCGCCCACTGAAGCTTTCTTT

j_gene: TRBJ2-4
abundance: NA
v_gene: TRBV18
d_gene: NA
CDR3aa: CASSPPTELAKNIQYF
CDR3nt: TGTGCCAGCTCGCCACCAACCGAGTTAGCCAAAAACATTCAGTACTTC

j_gene: TRBJ2-5
abundance: many
v_gene: TRBV12-3/TRBV12-4
d_gene: NA
CDR3aa: CASSLSGLSETQYF
CDR3nt: TGTGCCAGCAGTTTGTCCGGGTTGAGCGAGACCCAGTACTTC

j_gene: TRBJ2-1
abundance: many
v_gene: TRBV5-1
d_gene: TRBD2
CDR3aa: CASSLEGLAGSYNEQFF
CDR3nt: TGCGCCAGCAGCTTGGAAGGGCTAGCGGGAAGCTACAATGAGCAGTTCTTC

j_gene: TRBJ2-7
abundance: many
v_gene: TRBV5-4
d_gene: NA
CDR3aa: CASSLDGSYEQYF
CDR3nt: TGTGCCAGCAGCCTGGACGGTTCCTACGAGCAGTACTTC

j_gene: TRBJ2-7
abundance: many
v_gene: TRBV29-1
d_gene: NA
CDR3aa: CSVLPPTSYEQYF
CDR3nt: TGCAGCGTCCTTCCCCCGACAAGCTACGAGCAGTACTTC

j_gene: TRBJ2-6
abundance: many
v_gene: TRBV5-1
d_gene: NA
CDR3aa: CASTRTQGPYSGANVLTF
CDR3nt: TGCGCCAGCACCCGCACCCAGGGACCCTACTCTGGGGCCAACGTCCTGACTTTC

j_gene: TRBJ2-1
abundance: NA
v_gene: TRBV3-1
d_gene: NA
CDR3aa: CASSGVAYNEQFF
CDR3nt: TGTGCCAGCAGCGGAGTCGCCTACAATGAGCAGTTCTTC

j_gene: TRBJ2-1
abundance: NA
v_gene: TRBV10-3
d_gene: NA
CDR3aa: CAITRYNEQFF
CDR3nt: TGTGCCATCACCCGTTACAATGAGCAGTTCTTC

j_gene: TRBJ2-1
abundance: many
v_gene: TRBV14
d_gene: NA
CDR3aa: CASSQDGGPYNEQFF
CDR3nt: TGTGCCAGCAGCCAAGACGGGGGGCCCTACAATGAGCAGTTCTTC

j_gene: TRBJ2-7
abundance: many
v_gene: TRBV20-1
d_gene: TRBD1
CDR3aa: CSAKPGQAYEQYF
CDR3nt: TGCAGTGCTAAGCCCGGACAGGCCTACGAGCAGTACTTC

j_gene: TRBJ2-3
abundance: many
v_gene: TRBV7-9
d_gene: TRBD2
CDR3aa: CASSGRLAVTDTQYF
CDR3nt: TGTGCCAGCAGCGGTAGGCTAGCGGTGACAGATACGCAGTATTTT

j_gene: TRBJ2-5
abundance: few
v_gene: TRBV30
d_gene: NA
CDR3aa: CAWSRGLASETQYF
CDR3nt: TGTGCCTGGAGTCGGGGATTAGCGTCGGAGACCCAGTACTTC

j_gene: TRBJ1-1
abundance: NA
v_gene: TRBV19
d_gene: NA
CDR3aa: CASRERGTEAFF
CDR3nt: TGTGCCAGTAGAGAGAGAGGGACTGAAGCTTTCTTT

j_gene: TRBJ2-7
abundance: many
v_gene: TRBV20-1
d_gene: NA
CDR3aa: CSARVGPEQYF
CDR3nt: TGCAGTGCTAGAGTGGGGCCCGAGCAGTACTTC

j_gene: TRBJ2-2
abundance: many
v_gene: TRBV20-1
d_gene: NA
CDR3aa: CSAARGGWDTGELFF
CDR3nt: TGCAGTGCTGCAAGAGGGGGTTGGGACACCGGGGAGCTGTTTTTT

j_gene: TRBJ2-1
abundance: many
v_gene: TRBV5-1
d_gene: TRBD2
CDR3aa: CASSLGLAGGHEQFF
CDR3nt: TGCGCCAGCAGCTTAGGACTAGCGGGAGGACATGAGCAGTTCTTC

j_gene: TRBJ2-7
abundance: many
v_gene: TRBV5-1
d_gene: TRBD2
CDR3aa: CASSLAAPPPSGRYEQYF
CDR3nt: TGCGCCAGCAGCTTGGCCGCCCCTCCACCTAGCGGGAGGTACGAGCAGTACTTC